This T cell receptor beta chain comes out of a study of T cell repertoires in cytomegalovirus infection. At the level of the study: Matching HLA type, along with CMV infection, was indicated by public TCR beta signatures.

TCRdb independently ran MiXCR on the reads; one entry per CDR3 protein. Of hundreds of thousands of distinct CDR3 sequences listed, roughly 15% are singletons. This clonotype was observed a handful of times. As yet, its antigen is unknown. Notes on the study in general: What dominated the ex vivo response were HLA-C-restricted CMV-specific TCR beta clonotypes. Individuals carrying CMV plus the relevant HLA were identified by cumulative frequency of public TCR beta families.

V gave up 7 bases and J gave up 6 bases; unmatched junction bases: 9. Germline V gene lookup returns CDR1 MDHEN and CDR2 SYDVKM. The CDR3 spans 15 residues. The sequencing input was PBMCs. The TCR sequence derives from a human donor in good health (CMV status not recorded). Some clones in this sample may be carry-over from other donors' samples. V usage is TRBV28 and J usage is TRBJ2-5, with 12 bases that match TRBD1. CDR3 sequence: CASMPGQGAIKTQYF. Here the CDR3 DNA reads TGTGCCAGCATGCCGGGACAGGGGGCAATAAAGACCCAGTACTTC.